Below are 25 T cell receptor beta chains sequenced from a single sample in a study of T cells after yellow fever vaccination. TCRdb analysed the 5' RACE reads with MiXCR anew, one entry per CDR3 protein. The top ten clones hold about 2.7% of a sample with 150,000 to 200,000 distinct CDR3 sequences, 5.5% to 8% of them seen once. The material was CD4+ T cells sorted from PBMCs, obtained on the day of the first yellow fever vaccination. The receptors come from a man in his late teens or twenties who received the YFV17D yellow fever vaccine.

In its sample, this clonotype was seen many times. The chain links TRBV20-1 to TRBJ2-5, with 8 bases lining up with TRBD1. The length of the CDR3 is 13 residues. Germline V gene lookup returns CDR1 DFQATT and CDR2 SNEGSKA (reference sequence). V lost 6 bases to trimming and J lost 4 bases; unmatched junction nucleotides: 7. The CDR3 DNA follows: TGCAGTGCAGAGAACAGGGGGAGAGAGACCCAGTACTTC. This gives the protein CSAENRGRETQYF.

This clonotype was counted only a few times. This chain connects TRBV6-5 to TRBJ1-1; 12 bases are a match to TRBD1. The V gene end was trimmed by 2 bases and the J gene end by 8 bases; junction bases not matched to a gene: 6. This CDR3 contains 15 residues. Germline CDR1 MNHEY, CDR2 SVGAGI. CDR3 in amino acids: CASSYKSGTGGEAFF. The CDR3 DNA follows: TGTGCCAGCAGTTACAAGTCGGGGACAGGGGGCGAAGCTTTCTTT.

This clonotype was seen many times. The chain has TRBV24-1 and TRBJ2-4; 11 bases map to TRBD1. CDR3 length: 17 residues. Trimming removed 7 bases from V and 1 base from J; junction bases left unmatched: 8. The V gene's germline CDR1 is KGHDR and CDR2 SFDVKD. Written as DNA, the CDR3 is TGTGCCACCAGGGACAGGGGGCCAATTCTGGCCAAAAACATTCAGTACTTC. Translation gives CATRDRGPILAKNIQYF.

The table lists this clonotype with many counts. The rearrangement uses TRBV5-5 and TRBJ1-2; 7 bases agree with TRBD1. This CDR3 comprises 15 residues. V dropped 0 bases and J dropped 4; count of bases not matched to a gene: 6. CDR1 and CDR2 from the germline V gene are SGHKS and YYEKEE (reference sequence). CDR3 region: CASSLAPDRAYGYTF. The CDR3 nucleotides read TGTGCCAGCAGCTTGGCCCCAGACAGGGCCTATGGCTACACCTTC. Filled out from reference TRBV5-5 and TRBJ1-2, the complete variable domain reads DAGVTQSPTHLIKTRGQQVTLRCSPISGHKSVSWYQQVLGQGPQFIFQYYEKEERGRGNFPDRFSARQFPNYSSELNVNALLLGDSALYLCASSLAPDRAYGYTFGSGTRLTVV.

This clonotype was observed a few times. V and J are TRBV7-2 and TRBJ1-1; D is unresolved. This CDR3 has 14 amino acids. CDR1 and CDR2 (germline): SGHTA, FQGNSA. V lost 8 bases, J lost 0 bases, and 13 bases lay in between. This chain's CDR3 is CASPGPYLNTEAFF. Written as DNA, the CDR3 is TGTGCCAGCCCCGGGCCCTACTTGAACACTGAAGCTTTCTTT.

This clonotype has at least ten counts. CDR3 DNA sequence: TGTGCCAGCAGCCCTAGTGGGGGGGGATTTCACCAAAAACTGTTTTTT. This translates into CASSPSGGGFHQKLFF. This chain links TRBV12-3 or TRBV12-4 with TRBJ1-4; TRBD1 might be the D (5 bases). The CDR3 is 16 amino acids. Between the trimmed V and J ends, which lost 6 bases and 9 bases, there was a span of 23 bases.

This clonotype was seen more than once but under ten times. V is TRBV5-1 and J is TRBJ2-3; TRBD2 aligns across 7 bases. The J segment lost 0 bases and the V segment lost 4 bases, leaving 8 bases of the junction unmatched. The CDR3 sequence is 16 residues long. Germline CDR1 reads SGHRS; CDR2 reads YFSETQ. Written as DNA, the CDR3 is TGCGCCAGCAGCCCCCCCTATAGCGGGAGCACAGATACGCAGTATTTT. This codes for CASSPPYSGSTDTQYF.

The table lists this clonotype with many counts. Here the CDR3 DNA reads TGCAGTGCTATAGACCCCGGTCCTTCCTACGAGCAGTACTTC. It yields the protein CSAIDPGPSYEQYF. V usage is TRBV20-1 and J usage is TRBJ2-7; D gene unclear. The CDR3 extends over 14 amino acids. Germline V CDR1 and CDR2: DFQATT, SNEGSKA (reference sequence). V was clipped by 4 bases and J by 1 base, with 14 bases between them.

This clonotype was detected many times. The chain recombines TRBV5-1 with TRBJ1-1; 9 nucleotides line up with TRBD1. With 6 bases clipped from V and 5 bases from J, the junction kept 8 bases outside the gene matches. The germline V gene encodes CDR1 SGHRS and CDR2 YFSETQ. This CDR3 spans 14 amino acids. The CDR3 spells CASNRDRAGTEAFF. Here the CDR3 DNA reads TGCGCCAGCAACCGGGACAGGGCAGGGACTGAAGCTTTCTTT.

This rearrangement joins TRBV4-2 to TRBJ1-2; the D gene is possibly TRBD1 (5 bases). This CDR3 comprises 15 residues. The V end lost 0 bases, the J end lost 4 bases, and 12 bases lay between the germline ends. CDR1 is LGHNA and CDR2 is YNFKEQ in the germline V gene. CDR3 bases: TGTGCCAGCAGCCAAGATCCTGGGGGTACCTATGGCTACACCTTC. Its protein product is CASSQDPGGTYGYTF.

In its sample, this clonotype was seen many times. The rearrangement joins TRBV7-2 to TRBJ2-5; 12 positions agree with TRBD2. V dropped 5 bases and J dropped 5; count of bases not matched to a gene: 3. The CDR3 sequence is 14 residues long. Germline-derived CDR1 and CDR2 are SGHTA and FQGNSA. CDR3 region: CASSLLAGGETQYF. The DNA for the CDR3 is TGTGCCAGCAGCCTACTAGCGGGGGGTGAGACCCAGTACTTC.

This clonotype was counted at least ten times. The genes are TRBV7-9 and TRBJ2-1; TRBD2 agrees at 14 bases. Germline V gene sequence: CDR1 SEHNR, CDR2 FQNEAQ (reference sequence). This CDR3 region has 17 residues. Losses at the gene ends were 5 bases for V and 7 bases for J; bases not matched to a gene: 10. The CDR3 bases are TGTGCCAGCAGCCCTAGACTAGCGGGGGGGGATAAGAATGAGCAGTTCTTC. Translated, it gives CASSPRLAGGDKNEQFF.

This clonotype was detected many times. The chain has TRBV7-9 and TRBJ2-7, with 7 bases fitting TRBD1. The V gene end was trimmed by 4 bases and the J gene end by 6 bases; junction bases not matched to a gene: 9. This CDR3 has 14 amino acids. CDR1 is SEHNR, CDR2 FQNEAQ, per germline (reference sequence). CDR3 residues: CASSSDRVPGEQYV. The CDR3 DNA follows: TGTGCCAGCAGCTCCGACAGGGTTCCGGGCGAGCAGTACGTC.

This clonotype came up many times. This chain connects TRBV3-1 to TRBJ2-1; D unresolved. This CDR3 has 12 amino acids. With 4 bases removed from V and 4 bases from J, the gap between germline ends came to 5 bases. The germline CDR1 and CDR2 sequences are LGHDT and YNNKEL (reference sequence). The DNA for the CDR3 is TGTGCCAGCAGCCTTAGGTACAATGAGCAGTTCTTC. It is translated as CASSLRYNEQFF.

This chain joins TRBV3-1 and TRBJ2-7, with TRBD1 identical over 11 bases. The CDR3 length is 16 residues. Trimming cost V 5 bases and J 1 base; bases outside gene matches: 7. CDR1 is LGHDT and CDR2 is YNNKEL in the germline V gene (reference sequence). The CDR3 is CASSKAGQGASYEQYF. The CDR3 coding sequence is TGTGCCAGCAGCAAAGCTGGACAGGGGGCTTCCTACGAGCAGTACTTC.

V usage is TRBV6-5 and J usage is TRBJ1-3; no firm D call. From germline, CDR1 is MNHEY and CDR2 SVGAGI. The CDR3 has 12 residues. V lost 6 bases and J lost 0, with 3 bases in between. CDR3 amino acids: CASRNSGNTIYF. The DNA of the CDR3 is TGTGCCAGCAGGAACTCTGGAAACACCATATATTTT.

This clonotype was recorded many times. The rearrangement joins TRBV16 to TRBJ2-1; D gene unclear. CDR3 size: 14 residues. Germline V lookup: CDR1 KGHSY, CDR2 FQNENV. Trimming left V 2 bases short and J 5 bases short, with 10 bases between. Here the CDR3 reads CASSQGYGDNEQFF. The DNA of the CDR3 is TGTGCCAGCAGCCAAGGATACGGAGACAATGAGCAGTTCTTC.

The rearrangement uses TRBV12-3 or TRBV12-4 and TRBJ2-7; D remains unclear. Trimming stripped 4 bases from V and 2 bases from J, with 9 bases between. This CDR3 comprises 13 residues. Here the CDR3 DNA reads TGTGCCAGCAGTTCCGTAGGCACCTACGAGCAGTACTTC. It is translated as CASSSVGTYEQYF.

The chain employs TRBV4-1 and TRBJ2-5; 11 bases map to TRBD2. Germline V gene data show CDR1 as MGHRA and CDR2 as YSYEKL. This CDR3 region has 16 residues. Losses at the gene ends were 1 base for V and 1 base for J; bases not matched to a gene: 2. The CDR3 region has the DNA TGCGCCAGCAGCCAAGCGACTAGCGGGGCCCAAGAGACCCAGTACTTC. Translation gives CASSQATSGAQETQYF.

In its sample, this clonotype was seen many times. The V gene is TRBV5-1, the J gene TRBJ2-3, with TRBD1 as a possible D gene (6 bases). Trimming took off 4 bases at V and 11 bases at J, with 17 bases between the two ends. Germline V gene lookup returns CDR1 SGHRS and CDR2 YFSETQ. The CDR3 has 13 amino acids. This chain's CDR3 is CASSSESGVKQYF. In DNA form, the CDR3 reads TGCGCCAGCAGCAGCGAGTCAGGGGTAAAGCAGTATTTT.

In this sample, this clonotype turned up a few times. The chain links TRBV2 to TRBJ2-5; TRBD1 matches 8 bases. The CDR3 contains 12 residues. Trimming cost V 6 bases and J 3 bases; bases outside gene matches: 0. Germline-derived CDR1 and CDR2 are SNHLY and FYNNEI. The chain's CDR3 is CASRTGEETQYF. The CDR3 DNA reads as TGTGCCAGCAGGACAGGGGAAGAGACCCAGTACTTC.

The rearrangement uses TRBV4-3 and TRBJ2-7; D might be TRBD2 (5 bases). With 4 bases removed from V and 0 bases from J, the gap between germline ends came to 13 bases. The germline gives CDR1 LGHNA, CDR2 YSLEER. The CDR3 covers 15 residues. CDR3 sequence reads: CASSPLRESSYEQYF. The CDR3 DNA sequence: TGCGCCAGCAGCCCCCTAAGGGAGAGCTCCTACGAGCAGTACTTC.

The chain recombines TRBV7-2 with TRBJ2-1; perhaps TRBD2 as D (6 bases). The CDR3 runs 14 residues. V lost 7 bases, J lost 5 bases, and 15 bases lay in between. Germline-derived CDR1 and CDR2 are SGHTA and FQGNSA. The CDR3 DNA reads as TGTGCCAGCATTAGTGGGGGGTCAAACAATGAGCAGTTCTTC. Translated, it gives CASISGGSNNEQFF.

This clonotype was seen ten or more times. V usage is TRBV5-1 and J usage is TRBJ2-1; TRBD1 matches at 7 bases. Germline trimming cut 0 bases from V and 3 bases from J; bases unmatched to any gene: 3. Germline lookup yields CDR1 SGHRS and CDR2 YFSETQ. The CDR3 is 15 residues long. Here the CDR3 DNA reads TGCGCCAGCAGCTTGGAGGCAGGGGGCTACAATGAGCAGTTCTTC. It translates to CASSLEAGGYNEQFF.

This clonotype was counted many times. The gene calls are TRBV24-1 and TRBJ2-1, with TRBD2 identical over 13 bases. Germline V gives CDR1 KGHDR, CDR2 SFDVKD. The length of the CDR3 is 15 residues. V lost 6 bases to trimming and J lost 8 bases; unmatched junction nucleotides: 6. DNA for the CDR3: TGTGCCACCAGTCTGGGACTAGCGGGGAGTTATGAGCAGTTCTTC. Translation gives CATSLGLAGSYEQFF.